The 31 T cell receptor beta chains presented below share a single source sample, sequenced in a study of radiation and T cells in renal cell carcinoma. Only in-frame clones appear in the TCRdb table, and some are missing; sequencing was by immunoSEQ multiplex PCR. The sample consists of approximately 150,000 clones, less than 90% of them appearing once. As for time point: blood 4 weeks post-SBRT, at nephrectomy. The treatment here: 15 Gy SBRT to primary tumor, nephrectomy 4 weeks later. The material was blood, obtained from a patient whose treatment included radiotherapy and nephrectomy. Receptor source: a woman in her forties or fifties with renal cell carcinoma.

The chain is built from TRBV4-3 and TRBJ1-4, with D tentatively TRBD1 (6 bases). The CDR3 covers 15 residues. Germline V gene data show CDR1 as LGHNA and CDR2 as YSLEER. Trimming pared 0 bases from V and 8 bases from J, leaving 13 bases between. This chain's CDR3 is CASSQDKSGEEKLFF. The DNA for the CDR3 is TGCGCCAGCAGCCAAGATAAATCAGGGGAGGAAAAACTGTTTTTT.

This clone was observed once. The rearrangement joins TRBV30 to TRBJ2-3; no clear D gene. The CDR3 totals 15 residues. V was pared by 0 bases and J by 2 bases, with 12 bases between. Germline loops: CDR1 GTSNPN, CDR2 SVGIG (reference sequence). CDR3 DNA: TGTGCCTGGAGTGTAGCGTTGGGGTCCACAGATACGCAGTATTTT. Residues: CAWSVALGSTDTQYF. The full variable domain, rest sourced from reference TRBV30 and TRBJ2-3, is SQTIHQWPATLVQPVGSPLSLECTVEGTSNPNLYWYRQAAGRGLQLLFYSVGIGQISSEVPQNLSASRPQDRQFILSSKKLLLSDSGFYLCAWSVALGSTDTQYFGPGTRLTVL.

The chain joins TRBV5-4 to TRBJ1-1; tentative D call: TRBD1 (6 bases). The CDR3 runs to 11 residues. V was clipped by 7 bases and J by 4 bases, with 8 bases between them. Per germline, CDR1 SGHNT and CDR2 YYREEE (reference sequence). The CDR3 region is CASGQSTEAFF. CDR3 DNA: TGTGCCAGCGGACAGTCCACTGAAGCTTTCTTT. The full variable domain, in which reference TRBV5-4 and TRBJ1-1 provide the parts outside the CDR3, is ETGVTQSPTHLIKTRGQQVTLRCSSQSGHNTVSWYQQALGQGPQFIFQYYREEENGRGNFPPRFSGLQFPNYSSELNVNALELDDSALYLCASGQSTEAFFGQGTRLTVV.

This clone has just one count. V gene TRBV28 combines with J gene TRBJ2-3; the match to TRBD2 covers 7 bases. The CDR3 has 14 residues. V lost 5 bases, J lost 1 base, and 3 bases stayed unmatched. Germline CDR1 MDHEN, CDR2 SYDVKM. As DNA, the CDR3 is TGTGCCAGCAGTGGCGGGAGTGGCACAGATACGCAGTATTTT. Translation gives CASSGGSGTDTQYF.

The chain joins TRBV19 to TRBJ2-3; D gene ambiguous. CDR1 LNHDA and CDR2 SQIVND come from the germline V gene (reference sequence). The CDR3 has 15 amino acids. Trimming removed 1 base from V and 0 bases from J, with 8 bases in between. In DNA, the CDR3 is TGTGCCAGTAGTATAGGTCAGACCAGCACAGATACGCAGTATTTT. It specifies CASSIGQTSTDTQYF.

The sample holds a few counts of this clone. The chain employs TRBV6-5 and TRBJ1-1; D is undetermined. CDR1 and CDR2 from the germline V gene are MNHEY and SVGAGI. V lost 0 bases to trimming and J lost 4 bases, with 6 bases between them. The CDR3 length is 13 residues. CDR3 region: CASSYSGSTEAFF. The CDR3 nucleotides are TGTGCCAGCAGTTACTCAGGGAGCACTGAAGCTTTCTTT.

The chain links TRBV4-3 to TRBJ1-1; D not resolved. Trimming removed 4 bases at V and 3 bases at J, with 12 bases between. CDR3 length: 14 amino acids. Germline V gene sequence: CDR1 LGHNA, CDR2 YSLEER. The CDR3 region is CASSPTSGDTEAFF. Written as DNA, the CDR3 is TGCGCCAGCAGCCCAACCTCCGGAGACACTGAAGCTTTCTTT.

This rearrangement joins TRBV18 to TRBJ2-1; D not resolved. CDR1 and CDR2 from the germline V gene are KGHSH and LQKENI. CDR3 length equals 11 residues. The V and J ends lost 7 bases and 5 bases respectively, with 6 bases between them. The CDR3 bases are TGTGCCAGCTGGGCGGACAATGAGCAGTTCTTC. It translates to CASWADNEQFF.

The chain has TRBV7-2 and TRBJ2-1; D not resolved. This CDR3 has 15 residues. Germline V lookup: CDR1 SGHTA, CDR2 FQGNSA. Trimming took off 5 bases at V and 1 base at J, with 12 bases between the two ends. The CDR3 region has the DNA TGTGCCAGCAGCACGACGGCCAGTTCCTACAATGAGCAGTTCTTC. Translating gives CASSTTASSYNEQFF. The full variable domain, with the rest looked up from reference TRBV7-2 and TRBJ2-1, is GAGVSQSPSNKVTEKGKDVELRCDPISGHTALYWYRQSLGQGLEFLIYFQGNSAPDKSGLPSDRFSAERTGGSVSTLTIQRTQQEDSAVYLCASSTTASSYNEQFFGPGTRLTVL.

This sequence joins TRBV15 and TRBJ1-4, with D possibly matching TRBD1 (5 bases). Germline V gene data show CDR1 as LNHNV and CDR2 as YYDKDF (reference sequence). The CDR3 totals 13 residues. Trimming removed 2 bases from V and 8 bases from J, with 9 bases in between. CDR3 bases: TGTGCCACCAGCAGACAGGGATGGGAAAAACTGTTTTTT. Its protein is CATSRQGWEKLFF.

V is TRBV7-2 and J is TRBJ2-5, with D tentatively TRBD1 or TRBD2 (5 bases each). Trimming took off 2 bases at V and 1 base at J, with 11 bases between the two ends. Germline V gene data show CDR1 as SGHTA and CDR2 as FQGNSA. The CDR3 totals 15 residues. This chain's CDR3 is CASSLNKGSQETQYF. The CDR3 bases are TGTGCCAGCAGCTTAAATAAGGGGAGCCAAGAGACCCAGTACTTC.

The V gene is TRBV6-1, the J gene TRBJ2-5, with 7 bases identical to TRBD1. The germline gives CDR1 MNHNS, CDR2 SASEGT. The CDR3 consists of 15 residues. J was trimmed by 4 bases and V by 0 bases; bases with no gene match: 5. CDR3 sequence (DNA): TGTGCCAGCAGTGAAGCCCGGGACAGCCTAGAGACCCAGTACTTC. This gives the protein CASSEARDSLETQYF.

This clone turned up a few times. This chain joins TRBV28 and TRBJ1-5; TRBD1 matches at 8 bases. The CDR3 consists of 14 residues. Per germline, CDR1 MDHEN and CDR2 SYDVKM. Trimming at V came to 6 bases and at J to 3 bases, leaving 4 bases not matched to a gene. In nucleotides, the CDR3 is TGTGCCAGCAGACGGACAGGGAACAATCAGCCCCAGCATTTT. It codes for CASRRTGNNQPQHF.

V usage is TRBV7-2 and J usage is TRBJ1-1; TRBD1 is a possible D gene (6 bases). CDR1 is SGHTA and CDR2 is FQGNSA in the germline V gene. V lost 5 bases to trimming and J lost 1 base, with 14 bases between them. This CDR3 region has 15 residues. For the CDR3, the DNA is TGTGCCAGCAGCCCGACCCCGGGGGCGAACACTGAAGCTTTCTTT. This gives the protein CASSPTPGANTEAFF.

This sequence joins TRBV5-1 and TRBJ2-7; D is ambiguous. Germline loops: CDR1 SGHRS, CDR2 YFSETQ. CDR3 length equals 12 residues. V was pared by 1 base and J by 3 bases, with 5 bases between. Written as DNA, the CDR3 is TGCGCCAGCAGCTTGAGGAGCTACGAGCAGTACTTC. It codes for CASSLRSYEQYF.

This clone was observed a single time. Other DNA sequences in the same sample also yield this CDR3. The chain couples TRBV5-1 to TRBJ2-6; D ambiguous. CDR3 length equals 15 residues. V was cut by 0 bases and J by 0 bases, with 4 bases left in between. Germline V gives CDR1 SGHRS, CDR2 YFSETQ. The CDR3 is CASSLGSSGANVLTF. CDR3 DNA: TGCGCCAGCAGCTTGGGCAGCTCTGGGGCCAACGTCCTGACTTTC.

This chain uses TRBV5-1 with TRBJ1-2; D may be TRBD1 (5 bases). CDR1 is SGHRS and CDR2 is YFSETQ in the germline V gene. V was cut by 4 bases and J by 3 bases, with 13 bases left in between. CDR3 length: 14 amino acids. The CDR3 loop is CASSPTGTDYGYTF. The CDR3 bases are TGCGCCAGCAGCCCCACCGGGACGGACTATGGCTACACCTTC.

This clone has a single count. V gene TRBV20-1 combines with J gene TRBJ2-1; D unresolved. CDR1 and CDR2 (germline): DFQATT, SNEGSKA (reference sequence). Trimming removed 6 bases from V and 12 bases from J, with 12 bases in between. This CDR3 is 10 amino acids long. The CDR3 DNA is TGCAGTGCGGGAAGCCCTTCGCAGTTCTTC. This encodes CSAGSPSQFF.

The rearrangement uses TRBV18 and TRBJ1-1; D may be TRBD1 (5 bases). With 0 bases removed from V and 1 base from J, the gap between germline ends came to 9 bases. Germline loops: CDR1 KGHSH, CDR2 LQKENI. The CDR3 is made up of 15 amino acids. CDR3 DNA: TGTGCCAGCTCACCACCGGTAGGGGAGAACACTGAAGCTTTCTTT. This codes for CASSPPVGENTEAFF.

The chain combines TRBV7-9 with TRBJ1-3; D ambiguous. There are 14 residues in the CDR3. Trimming cost V 1 base and J 2 bases, with 6 bases left between them. The germline V gene has CDR1 SEHNR and CDR2 FQNEAQ (reference sequence). Written as DNA, the CDR3 is TGTGCCAGCAGCTTAGGGGGAGCTGGAAACACCATATATTTT. Protein sequence: CASSLGGAGNTIYF.

The V call is TRBV28, the J call TRBJ2-2, with 7 bases matching TRBD1. In germline, CDR1 is MDHEN, CDR2 SYDVKM. This CDR3 region has 14 residues. Losses at the gene ends were 6 bases for V and 5 bases for J; bases not matched to a gene: 6. The CDR3 spells CASRPGGRTGELFF. The DNA of the CDR3 is TGTGCCAGCAGGCCAGGGGGACGGACCGGGGAGCTGTTTTTT.

The chain recombines TRBV5-4 with TRBJ1-2, with TRBD1 matching over 9 bases. From germline, CDR1 is SGHNT and CDR2 YYREEE (reference sequence). Unmatched junction bases numbered 4, after V lost 0 bases and J lost 4 bases. This CDR3 spans 15 amino acids. The CDR3: CASSLGGQGSYGYTF. The CDR3 DNA sequence: TGTGCCAGCAGCTTGGGGGGACAGGGAAGCTATGGCTACACCTTC.

J is TRBJ1-4 and V is TRBV29-1; 7 bases are a match to TRBD1. The J segment lost 4 bases and the V segment lost 5 bases, leaving 4 bases of the junction unmatched. Germline lookup yields CDR1 SQVTM and CDR2 ANQGSEA. The CDR3 totals 13 residues. CDR3 bases: TGCAGCGTTTCCGGGACAGATAATGAAAAACTGTTTTTT. The encoded protein is CSVSGTDNEKLFF.

The rearrangement uses TRBV30 and TRBJ1-1, with TRBD1 identical over 8 bases. CDR3 length: 15 residues. The V segment lost 0 bases and the J segment 0 bases; nucleotides outside the gene matches: 3. CDR1 and CDR2 from the germline V gene are GTSNPN and SVGIG (reference sequence). The CDR3 reads CAWSVLTGVNTEAFF. DNA for the CDR3: TGTGCCTGGAGTGTACTGACAGGGGTGAACACTGAAGCTTTCTTT.

In this sample, this clone turned up a few times. The J gene is TRBJ1-1, the V gene TRBV5-1, with D maybe TRBD1 (6 bases). This CDR3 has 12 residues. Germline-derived CDR1 and CDR2 are SGHRS and YFSETQ. CDR3 amino acids: CAVRGQNTEAFF. The DNA for the CDR3 is TGCGCAGTCAGGGGACAGAACACTGAAGCTTTCTTT.

The chain is built from TRBV5-1 and TRBJ2-6; D ambiguous. The length of the CDR3 is 15 residues. Trimming removed 0 bases at V and 3 bases at J, with 7 bases between. Germline lookup yields CDR1 SGHRS and CDR2 YFSETQ. The CDR3 here is CASSLDGVGANVLTF. The CDR3 DNA follows: TGCGCCAGCAGCTTGGATGGGGTTGGGGCCAACGTCCTGACTTTC.

CDR3 in amino acids: CASSHDSRGTDTQYF. CDR3 DNA: TGTGCCAGCAGCCACGACAGCCGGGGGACAGATACGCAGTATTTT. The chain links TRBV7-2 to TRBJ2-3, with a possible D match to TRBD2 (6 bases). This CDR3 spans 15 amino acids. The germline V and J ends were trimmed by 5 bases and 3 bases, with 15 bases remaining between them. Germline assignment: CDR1 SGHTA and CDR2 FQGNSA.

The gene calls are TRBV30 and TRBJ2-1; 8 bases match TRBD1. V was pared by 8 bases and J by 4 bases, with 10 bases of the junction left unmatched. This CDR3 region has 14 residues. Germline values: CDR1 GTSNPN, CDR2 SVGIG (reference sequence). CDR3 in amino acids: CARKPDRAYNEQFF. The CDR3 DNA is TGTGCCCGGAAACCGGACAGGGCTTACAATGAGCAGTTCTTC.

The rearrangement joins TRBV6-1 to TRBJ1-2; 7 bases are shared with TRBD1. The trim removed 5 bases at V and 4 bases at J, leaving 7 bases unmatched. CDR1 and CDR2 from the germline V gene are MNHNS and SASEGT. The CDR3 runs 14 residues. The chain's CDR3 is CASSLTGSGYGYTF. Here the CDR3 DNA reads TGTGCCAGCAGTCTGACAGGGTCGGGCTATGGCTACACCTTC.

This chain uses TRBV9 with TRBJ1-4; D remains ambiguous. CDR1 SGDLS and CDR2 YYNGEE come from the germline V gene. The CDR3 runs to 16 residues. V was shortened by 7 bases and J by 6 bases, with 22 bases between the two germline ends. CDR3 sequence: CASQRRARARYEKLFF. CDR3 coding DNA: TGTGCCAGCCAGAGGAGAGCACGAGCACGTTATGAAAAACTGTTTTTT.

This chain links TRBV7-9 with TRBJ2-1; D is undetermined. The V end lost 5 bases, the J end lost 6 bases, and 11 bases lay between the germline ends. Germline CDR1 and CDR2: SEHNR and FQNEAQ (reference sequence). The CDR3 has 13 residues. The CDR3 protein is CASSQDTSNEQFF. CDR3 DNA: TGTGCCAGCAGCCAAGACACGAGCAATGAGCAGTTCTTC.